Listed here are 23 T cell receptor beta chains from one sample, sequenced in a study of shared clonotypes between healthy human individuals. The data were produced by immunoSEQ multiplex PCR, yet TCRdb's version contains in-frame clones alone and is incomplete. The sample carries around 510,000 clones, 90% to 97% recorded once. Input material: naive CD4+ T cells sorted from blood. The subset was: CD45RA+ positively selected. The receptors come from a woman aged 30 to 39 in good health.

The CDR3 region is CASSQDRSRSYEQYF. The CDR3 DNA follows: TGTGCCAGCAGCCAAGATCGTAGCAGGTCCTACGAGCAGTACTTC. This rearrangement joins TRBV4-2 to TRBJ2-5, with unresolved D. Gene TRBJ2-7 matches the end of the DNA better, so the J call may be wrong. The length of the CDR3 is 15 residues. Germline V CDR1 and CDR2: LGHNA, YNFKEQ.

The gene calls are TRBV7-7 and TRBJ2-1, with 7 bases lining up with TRBD2. Germline V CDR1 and CDR2: SSHAT, FNYEAQ (reference sequence). The CDR3 is 15 residues long. The junction had 8 bases not matched to a gene; V was cut back by 6 bases and J by 3 bases. CDR3 sequence: CASSKSGELYNEQFF. CDR3 DNA sequence: TGTGCCAGCAGTAAAAGCGGGGAACTCTACAATGAGCAGTTCTTC. Filled out from reference TRBV7-7 and TRBJ2-1, the complete variable domain reads GAGVSQSPRYKVTKRGQDVTLRCDPISSHATLYWYQQALGQGPEFLTYFNYEAQPDKSGLPSDRFSAERPEGSISTLTIQRTEQRDSAMYRCASSKSGELYNEQFFGPGTRLTVL.

This CDR3 reads CASSLWGEAFF. CDR3 DNA sequence: TGTGCCAGCAGTTTGTGGGGGGAAGCTTTCTTT. This chain uses TRBV28 with TRBJ1-1; a weak D match, TRBD1 (5 bases). The CDR3 is made up of 11 amino acids. Trimming removed 3 bases at V and 8 bases at J, with 7 bases between. Germline assignment: CDR1 MDHEN and CDR2 SYDVKM.

The gene calls are TRBV5-1 and TRBJ2-7; 7 positions match TRBD2. The CDR3 sequence is 14 residues long. Germline CDR1 reads SGHRS; CDR2 reads YFSETQ. Germline trimming cut 5 bases from V and 0 bases from J; bases unmatched to any gene: 5. The CDR3 DNA reads as TGCGCCAGCAGTTTCAGCGGGGCCTCCTACGAGCAGTACTTC. Translation: CASSFSGASYEQYF.

The chain recombines TRBV28 with TRBJ1-2, with D hard to call. The length of the CDR3 is 11 residues. Trimming left V 6 bases short and J 4 bases short, with 6 bases between. Germline V gene sequence: CDR1 MDHEN, CDR2 SYDVKM. CDR3: CASSWPYGYTF. Here the CDR3 DNA reads TGTGCCAGCAGCTGGCCCTATGGCTACACCTTC.

The chain combines TRBV5-4 with TRBJ2-7; D is perhaps TRBD1 (5 bases). V lost 4 bases to trimming and J lost 4 bases, with 15 bases between them. This CDR3 has 14 residues. Germline loops: CDR1 SGHNT, CDR2 YYREEE (reference sequence). The CDR3 nucleotides read TGTGCCAGCAGCGCCCGACAGCACGTATACGAGCAGTACTTC. Amino acids: CASSARQHVYEQYF. The full variable domain, in which reference TRBV5-4 and TRBJ2-7 provide the parts outside the CDR3, is ETGVTQSPTHLIKTRGQQVTLRCSSQSGHNTVSWYQQALGQGPQFIFQYYREEENGRGNFPPRFSGLQFPNYSSELNVNALELDDSALYLCASSARQHVYEQYFGPGTRLTVT.

The rearrangement joins TRBV7-9 to TRBJ2-1, with 7 bases fitting TRBD1. The trim removed 5 bases at V and 5 bases at J, leaving 9 bases unmatched. The germline V gene has CDR1 SEHNR and CDR2 FQNEAQ (reference sequence). The CDR3 has 15 amino acids. In DNA, the CDR3 is TGTGCCAGCAGCCGACAGGGAAGGATCCACAATGAGCAGTTCTTC. It yields the protein CASSRQGRIHNEQFF.

CDR3 nucleotide sequence: TGTGCCAGCAGTGTGTTAATTATGACCAATGAGCAGTTCTTC. Translating gives CASSVLIMTNEQFF. The chain recombines TRBV2 with TRBJ2-1; D gene ambiguous. The length of the CDR3 is 14 residues. The germline V and J ends were trimmed by 4 bases and 6 bases, with 13 bases remaining between them. Germline assignment: CDR1 SNHLY and CDR2 FYNNEI.

The V call is TRBV6-1, the J call TRBJ1-1; 7 nucleotides align to TRBD1. V shed 6 bases and J 3 bases; nucleotides not matched to a gene: 10. Germline V gene sequence: CDR1 MNHNS, CDR2 SASEGT. There are 15 residues in the CDR3. The CDR3 region is CASRTRQGLDTEAFF. The CDR3 DNA is TGTGCCAGCAGGACCAGACAGGGTTTGGACACTGAAGCTTTCTTT.

The chain links TRBV28 to TRBJ2-1; 9 bases are shared with TRBD1. Germline V lookup: CDR1 MDHEN, CDR2 SYDVKM. The CDR3 runs 13 residues. The V segment lost 6 bases and the J segment 3 bases; nucleotides outside the gene matches: 0. CDR3 sequence (DNA): TGTGCCAGCAGGACAGGGGGCTACAATGAGCAGTTCTTC. Its protein product is CASRTGGYNEQFF.

V and J are TRBV28 and TRBJ2-1; 8 bases match TRBD1. The CDR3 contains 15 residues. The junction had 4 bases not matched to a gene; V was cut back by 4 bases and J by 2 bases. The V gene's germline CDR1 is MDHEN and CDR2 SYDVKM. DNA of the CDR3: TGTGCCAGCAGTTCACCGACAGGGGCCTACAATGAGCAGTTCTTC. Its protein product is CASSSPTGAYNEQFF.

Concerning this clone: Other DNA sequences within the sample encode an identical CDR3. The J gene is TRBJ2-3, the V gene TRBV2; weak D call: TRBD1 (6 bases). Germline V gene data show CDR1 as SNHLY and CDR2 as FYNNEI. The ends were cut back, 6 bases at V and 0 bases at J, with 10 bases in the middle. There are 14 residues in the CDR3. CDR3 sequence: CASSLRGSTDTQYF. CDR3 bases: TGTGCCAGCAGCCTTAGGGGGAGCACAGATACGCAGTATTTT.

The V gene is TRBV6-5, the J gene TRBJ2-2; no reliable D call. The CDR3 loop spans 14 amino acids. Germline CDR1 is MNHEY and CDR2 is SVGAGI. Trimming stripped 0 bases from V and 7 bases from J, with 9 bases between. This chain's CDR3 is CASSYSAGFGELFF. CDR3 coding DNA: TGTGCCAGCAGTTACTCGGCCGGGTTCGGGGAGCTGTTTTTT.

The rearrangement joins TRBV6-1 to TRBJ2-2; no reliable D call. V was pared by 6 bases and J by 1 base, with 9 bases between. Germline assignment: CDR1 MNHNS and CDR2 SASEGT. CDR3 length: 14 residues. CDR3 region: CASSERENTGELFF. The CDR3 DNA sequence: TGTGCCAGCAGCGAAAGGGAGAACACCGGGGAGCTGTTTTTT.

This chain uses TRBV28 with TRBJ1-1; TRBD1 matches at 12 bases. Germline CDR1 and CDR2: MDHEN and SYDVKM. The ends lost 5 bases at V and 5 bases at J; junction bases unmatched: 12. The length of the CDR3 is 17 residues. The CDR3, as DNA: TGTGCCAGCAGTCCCCCTCCGGGACAGGGGGCAGGGACTGAAGCTTTCTTT. It yields the protein CASSPPPGQGAGTEAFF.

CDR3 loop: CASYSDGDYGYTF. For the CDR3, the DNA is TGTGCCAGCTACTCGGACGGGGACTATGGCTACACCTTC. The chain recombines TRBV6-6 with TRBJ1-2; D unclear. The V and J ends lost 8 bases and 3 bases respectively, with 13 bases between them. This CDR3 contains 13 residues. Germline CDR1 and CDR2: MNHNY and SVGAGI (reference sequence).

The V and J genes are TRBV5-6 and TRBJ1-5, with D hard to call. Germline V gene lookup returns CDR1 SGHDT and CDR2 YYEEEE. This CDR3 contains 15 residues. V lost 5 bases to trimming and J lost 1 base, with 13 bases between them. The CDR3 protein is CASRKGFPSNQPQHF. The CDR3 region has the DNA TGTGCCAGCAGGAAAGGGTTCCCAAGCAATCAGCCCCAGCATTTT.

V usage is TRBV5-4 and J usage is TRBJ2-3; no definite D call. Trimming took off 4 bases at V and 3 bases at J, with 12 bases between the two ends. Per the germline V gene, CDR1 is SGHNT and CDR2 is YYREEE (reference sequence). There are 14 residues in the CDR3. CDR3 protein: CASSPASRTDTQYF. CDR3 nucleotide sequence: TGTGCCAGCAGCCCGGCTAGTCGGACAGATACGCAGTATTTT.

This chain links TRBV7-9 with TRBJ1-1; TRBD1 is a possible D gene (5 bases). Germline CDR1 reads SEHNR; CDR2 reads FQNEAQ (reference sequence). The CDR3 is 13 amino acids. Trimming stripped 0 bases from V and 10 bases from J, with 12 bases between. The CDR3 sequence: CASSLAGLLGAFF. CDR3 DNA sequence: TGTGCCAGCAGCTTAGCGGGGCTTCTAGGAGCTTTCTTT. The full variable domain, rest sourced from reference TRBV7-9 and TRBJ1-1, is DTGVSQNPRHKITKRGQNVTFRCDPISEHNRLYWYRQTLGQGPEFLTYFQNEAQLEKSRLLSDRFSAERPKGSFSTLEIQRTEQGDSAMYLCASSLAGLLGAFFGQGTRLTVV.

The V and J genes are TRBV11-2 and TRBJ2-3; 12 nucleotides align to TRBD2. The CDR3 runs 19 residues. V was pared by 1 base and J by 5 bases, with 13 bases of the junction left unmatched. Germline-derived CDR1 and CDR2 are SGHAT and FQNNGV. CDR3 bases: TGTGCCAGCAGCTTAGGACTAGCGGGAGAGGTCCTTGGAAGAGATACGCAGTATTTT. The encoded protein is CASSLGLAGEVLGRDTQYF.

This clone has only one observation. The chain joins TRBV10-3 to TRBJ2-2; possibly TRBD1 for D (6 bases). With 0 bases removed from V and 0 bases from J, the gap between germline ends came to 8 bases. This CDR3 is built from 16 residues. Germline V gene data show CDR1 as ENHRY and CDR2 as SYGVKD. CDR3 nucleotide sequence: TGTGCCATCAGTGAGTCGGGGACATCGAACACCGGGGAGCTGTTTTTT. Amino acids: CAISESGTSNTGELFF.

The gene calls are TRBV4-2 and TRBJ2-7; possibly TRBD2 for D (6 bases). V lost 5 bases to trimming and J lost 3 bases, with 14 bases between them. This CDR3 contains 14 residues. Germline-derived CDR1 and CDR2 are LGHNA and YNFKEQ. CDR3 residues: CASSYGTGDYEQYF. Here the CDR3 DNA reads TGTGCCAGCAGCTATGGGACGGGAGACTACGAGCAGTACTTC.

The chain has TRBV28 and TRBJ1-5; 8 nucleotides match TRBD1. The CDR3 covers 16 residues. Germline-derived CDR1 and CDR2 are MDHEN and SYDVKM. V dropped 6 bases and J dropped 1; count of bases not matched to a gene: 8. The CDR3 reads CASRWDRRVSNQPQHF. The CDR3 DNA sequence: TGTGCCAGCAGGTGGGACAGGCGAGTGAGCAATCAGCCCCAGCATTTT.